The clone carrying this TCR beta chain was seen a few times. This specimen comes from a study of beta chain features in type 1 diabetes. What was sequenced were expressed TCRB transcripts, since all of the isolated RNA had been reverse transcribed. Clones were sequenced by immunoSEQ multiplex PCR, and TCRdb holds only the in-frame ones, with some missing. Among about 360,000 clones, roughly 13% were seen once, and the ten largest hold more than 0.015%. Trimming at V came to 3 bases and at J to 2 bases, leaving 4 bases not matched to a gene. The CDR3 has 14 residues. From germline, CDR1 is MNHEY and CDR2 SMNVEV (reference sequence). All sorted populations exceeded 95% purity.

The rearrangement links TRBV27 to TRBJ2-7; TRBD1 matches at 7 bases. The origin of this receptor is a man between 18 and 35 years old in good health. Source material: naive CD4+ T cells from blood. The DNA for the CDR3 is TGTGCCAGCAGTTTCCGACAGGGCCCCTACGAGCAGTACTTC. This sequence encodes CASSFRQGPYEQYF.